A selection of T cell receptor beta chains follows, all from one sample in a study of blood T cells in healthy people across ages. TCRdb reprocessed the 5' RACE reads via MiXCR and lists one record per CDR3 protein. The sample shows about 810,000 distinct CDR3 sequences, roughly 40% of them seen only once. The sample was blood. The receptors originated from a man younger than 35 in good health. The CDR3 runs from the conserved cysteine through the conserved F or W. D genes are given only for firm matches. Expanded clones get a size class; other rows say once, few or many, or leave the size out.

many	TRBV2	TRBJ2-3	17	NA	TGTGCCAGCAGTGCCCGCCAGGGAAGAGCTAGCACAGATACGCAGTATTTT	CASSARQGRASTDTQYF
few	TRBV5-1	TRBJ1-2	14	TRBD1	TGCGCCAGCAGCTCGTCGACAGGGGTCTATGGCTACACCTTC	CASSSSTGVYGYTF
NA	TRBV20-1	TRBJ1-1	16	TRBD1	TGCAGTGCTAGATCTCTAGGGGACAGGGGTTGGACTGAAGCTTTCTTT	CSARSLGDRGWTEAFF
NA	TRBV12-3/TRBV12-4	TRBJ1-1	13	TRBD1	TGTGCCAGCAGCTGGGACAGTAACACTGAAGCTTTCTTT	CASSWDSNTEAFF
NA	TRBV12-3/TRBV12-4	TRBJ1-5	13	NA	TGTGCCAACAGTCCTACGAGGGACGGGCCCCAGCATTTT	CANSPTRDGPQHF
NA	TRBV4-2	TRBJ1-2	14	NA	TGTGCCAGCAGCCCGCAGTCCGGGACCTATGGCTACACCTTC	CASSPQSGTYGYTF
few	TRBV9	TRBJ1-6	15	TRBD1	TGTGCCAGCAGCCCAGGGACAGGGAACAATTCACCCCTCCACTTT	CASSPGTGNNSPLHF
many	TRBV4-1	TRBJ1-5	14	TRBD1	TGCGCCAGCAGTCAGAGACAGGGACATCAGCCCCAGCATTTT	CASSQRQGHQPQHF
once	TRBV6-2/TRBV6-3	TRBJ1-5	11	NA	TGTGCCAGCAGCCCCGGGCGCGTAAGGCATTTT	CASSPGRVRHF
NA	TRBV27	TRBJ2-1	15	TRBD2	TGTGCCAGCAGTTTTGAGACTAGCGGGGCCAGTGAGCAGTTCTTC	CASSFETSGASEQFF
many	TRBV6-2/TRBV6-3	TRBJ1-2	18	NA	TGTGCCAGCAACGGAGTGAGGCCAGGGGCATCGTCCAACTATGGCTACACCTTC	CASNGVRPGASSNYGYTF
few	TRBV7-2	TRBJ1-5	18	TRBD1	TGTGCCAGCAGCTCCTATTCGGGACAGGGGTTTAGCAATCAGCCCCAGCATTTT	CASSSYSGQGFSNQPQHF
NA	TRBV7-2	TRBJ2-3	14	NA	TGTGCCAGCAGCTTTAGGGGGATCACAGATACGCAGTATTTT	CASSFRGITDTQYF
few	TRBV7-8	TRBJ2-4	17	NA	TGTGCCAGCAGCTTATTCTTATCAGGGACGGACAAAAACATTCAGTACTTC	CASSLFLSGTDKNIQYF
many	TRBV28	TRBJ2-5	14	TRBD1	TGTGCCAGCAGGCCGACAGGGTTTCAAGAGACCCAGTACTTC	CASRPTGFQETQYF
NA	TRBV10-3	TRBJ2-6	18	NA	TGTGCCATCAGTGAAACAGTCGCGTCCAACTCTGGGGCCAACGTCCTGACTTTC	CAISETVASNSGANVLTF
NA	TRBV20-1	TRBJ1-2	10	NA	TGCAGTGCTAGACAGGCTGGCTACACCTTC	CSARQAGYTF
many	TRBV27	TRBJ2-3	15	NA	TGTGCCAGCAGCAACAGGGACTCCGGGGTTGATACGCAGTATTTT	CASSNRDSGVDTQYF
NA	TRBV7-2	TRBJ2-7	14	TRBD1	TGTGCCAGCAGTACTAGGACAGGTGGCAACGAGCAGTACTTC	CASSTRTGGNEQYF
NA	TRBV20-1	TRBJ1-1	12	NA	TGCAGTGCTAATTCGGGGTACACTGAAGCTTTCTTT	CSANSGYTEAFF
many	TRBV20-1	TRBJ2-3	18	NA	TGCAGTGCAGCCTCCTACCGGACAGATCACCAATACACAGATACGCAGTATTTT	CSAASYRTDHQYTDTQYF
NA	TRBV20-1	TRBJ2-2	13	NA	TGCAGTGCTAGAGATTCAGGGATCGGGGAGCTGTTTTTT	CSARDSGIGELFF
NA	TRBV4-2	TRBJ2-1	14	NA	TGTGCCAGCAGCCAAGGGACCTCGCCTGAGACCCAGTTCTTC	CASSQGTSPETQFF
NA	TRBV6-6	TRBJ2-1	12	NA	TGTGCCAGCAGTTACTCTGCGGAGACCCAGTTCTTC	CASSYSAETQFF
many	TRBV4-2	TRBJ2-1	16	NA	TGTGCCAGCAGCCAAGAGCCCAAGCGCTCCTACAATGAGCAGTTCTTC	CASSQEPKRSYNEQFF
few	TRBV12-3/TRBV12-4	TRBJ1-2	13	NA	TGTGCCAGCAGTTTAGACCCTACCGATGGCTACACCTTC	CASSLDPTDGYTF
NA	TRBV4-3	TRBJ2-1	15	NA	TGCGCCAGCAACCAAGGAGGCACAGGGCGGGGTGAGCAGTTCTTC	CASNQGGTGRGEQFF
many	TRBV6-1	TRBJ2-1	18	TRBD2	TGTGCCAGTCAGGGCAAAACTAGCGGGGGGGCAAGGGGTAATGAGCAGTTCTTC	CASQGKTSGGARGNEQFF
NA	TRBV10-3	TRBJ1-6	15	NA	TGTGCCATCGGAATGAGGGCCTCCTATAATTCACCCCTCCACTTT	CAIGMRASYNSPLHF
NA	TRBV7-9	TRBJ2-1	13	NA	TGTGCCAGCAGCTTATACAATCCAGAGACCCAGTTCTTC	CASSLYNPETQFF
NA	TRBV20-1	TRBJ2-3	13	NA	TGCAGTGCTAGGCAGGGGCGCACAGATACGCAGTATTTT	CSARQGRTDTQYF
NA	TRBV5-1	TRBJ2-7	14	NA	TGCGCCAGCAGCTTGGTCGACAAAAGGTACGAGCAGTACTTC	CASSLVDKRYEQYF
NA	TRBV6-2/TRBV6-3	TRBJ1-6	15	TRBD1	TGTGCCAGCAGCCCACAGGGGGCCGCCAATTCACCCCTCCACTTT	CASSPQGAANSPLHF
few	TRBV15	TRBJ1-4	16	NA	TGTGCCACCAGCAGGCCTAGGCAGGCGATTAATGAAAAACTGTTTTTT	CATSRPRQAINEKLFF
NA	TRBV30	TRBJ1-2	12	NA	TGTGCCTCCGGGACTGACAACTATGGCTACACCTTC	CASGTDNYGYTF
NA	TRBV20-1	TRBJ2-1	15	NA	TGCAGTGCTGGATCTCTCGACAGGTTCGACAATGAGCAGTTCTTC	CSAGSLDRFDNEQFF
few	TRBV6-5	TRBJ1-2	14	NA	TGTGCCAGCAGCACCGGACGGCCCGTCTATGGCTACACCTTC	CASSTGRPVYGYTF
NA	TRBV15	TRBJ2-4	16	NA	TGTGCCACCTCCCTGTGGGGGACTGACCCCGGAAACATTCAGTACTTC	CATSLWGTDPGNIQYF
many	TRBV29-1	TRBJ2-3	13	NA	TGCAGCGCATCCTTAACTAGGTCCGATACGCAGTATTTT	CSASLTRSDTQYF
NA	TRBV4-2	TRBJ2-3	17	NA	TGTGCCAGCAGCCAAGATCGGTGGGAAGGGGGCACAGATACGCAGTATTTT	CASSQDRWEGGTDTQYF
NA	TRBV12-3/TRBV12-4	TRBJ2-7	13	NA	TGTGCCAGCAGTTCCAGGGTGGCCTACGAGCAGTACTTC	CASSSRVAYEQYF
NA	TRBV14	TRBJ1-6	15	NA	TGTGCCAGCAGCCGTACCAAGCCCCCTAATTCACCCCCCCACTTT	CASSRTKPPNSPPHF
NA	TRBV6-1	TRBJ1-5	16	TRBD1	TGTGCCAGCAGAGATAAGTGGGCAGGGGGCCATCAGCCCCAGCATTTT	CASRDKWAGGHQPQHF
NA	TRBV12-3/TRBV12-4	TRBJ1-4	16	NA	TGTGCCAGCAGCGTCGGGCCAGGGGCGGCGGATGAAAAACTGTTTTTT	CASSVGPGAADEKLFF
NA	TRBV12-3/TRBV12-4	TRBJ1-1	15	TRBD1	TGTGCCAGCAGGGAGACAGGGTTTGAGTACACTGAAGCTTTCTTT	CASRETGFEYTEAFF
NA	TRBV3-1	TRBJ1-1	16	NA	TGTGCCAGCAGCCCCCAGGTTGGGGAGCCGAACACTGAAACTTTCTTT	CASSPQVGEPNTETFF
NA	TRBV19	TRBJ2-1	17	NA	TGTGCCAGTAGTATACAGGCGTCGGACTCGCGGGGTTTTGAGCAGTTCTTC	CASSIQASDSRGFEQFF
NA	TRBV20-1	TRBJ2-7	14	NA	TGCAGTGCTTCCAGTGGTAGGGGGTCGGGCGAGCAGTACTTC	CSASSGRGSGEQYF
NA	TRBV7-3	TRBJ2-1	15	TRBD2	TGTGCCAGCAGCTTAAGGCTAGCGGGGGGTAATGAGCAGTTCTTC	CASSLRLAGGNEQFF
many	TRBV20-1	TRBJ1-2	12	NA	TGCAGTGCTAGATTGGGTTACGATGGCTACACCTTC	CSARLGYDGYTF
few	TRBV5-1	TRBJ1-6	16	TRBD1	TGCGCCAGCAGCCTCCTGGACAGGGGGCCAAATTCACCCCTCCACTTT	CASSLLDRGPNSPLHF
once	TRBV5-1	TRBJ2-7	13	TRBD2	TGCGCCAGCGGCACTAGCGGAGATTACGAGCAGTACTTC	CASGTSGDYEQYF
NA	TRBV20-1	TRBJ1-6	15	NA	TGCAGTGCTAGATCTACAGGGCCCTATAATTCACCCCTCCACTTT	CSARSTGPYNSPLHF
NA	TRBV6-5	TRBJ2-1	13	NA	TGTGCCAGCAGTTACTCGGAGGGTTATGAGCAGTTCTTC	CASSYSEGYEQFF
NA	TRBV9	TRBJ1-2	13	NA	TGTGCCAGCAGCACCCCAGGGGCCTATGGCTACACCTTC	CASSTPGAYGYTF
NA	TRBV12-3/TRBV12-4	TRBJ1-1	15	TRBD1	TGTGCCAGCAGTTCCTCGACAGGGGGGAACACTGAAGCTTTCTTT	CASSSSTGGNTEAFF
NA	TRBV20-1	TRBJ2-3	19	TRBD2	TGCAGTGCTAGAGATCGGCTGGGACTAGCGGGGGGGCCATCAGATGCGCAGTATTTT	CSARDRLGLAGGPSDAQYF
NA	TRBV6-5	TRBJ1-1	14	TRBD1	TGTGCCAGCAGTCAACAGGGGTTCGGGACTGAAGCTTTCTTT	CASSQQGFGTEAFF
NA	TRBV2	TRBJ1-2	14	NA	TGTGCCAGCAGTGAAGTCCGGGAGGACTATGGCTACACCTTC	CASSEVREDYGYTF